These T cell receptor beta chains were read from a single sample in a study of blood T cell repertoires in COVID-19. Assay: immunoSEQ multiplex PCR; the TCRdb copy retains only in-frame clones and omits some. The data hold more than 200,000 clones, with under 90% observed a single time. Sequencing was done on a sample of PBMCs or T cells enriched from blood (not recorded which). The receptors stem from a man aged 35-49 years who had recovered from COVID-19. CDR3s include the opening cysteine and the closing phenylalanine or tryptophan. The D gene is left open where the match is weak. Clone size, where shown, is once, few, many, or a class for clones that have expanded.

clone_size	d_call	v_call	j_call	cdr3_aa	cdr3_nt
-	TRBD1	TRBV10-3	TRBJ2-1	CASSGTANNEQFF	TGTGCCAGCTCCGGGACAGCTAACAATGAGCAGTTCTTC
-	TRBD1	TRBV6-6	TRBJ2-2	CASSPPGQGLTGELFF	TGTGCCAGCAGTCCCCCCGGACAGGGTCTCACCGGGGAGCTGTTTTTT
-	TRBD2	TRBV5-5	TRBJ2-1	CASSLEGSGGPYNEQFF	TGTGCCAGCAGCTTGGAGGGTAGCGGGGGACCTTACAATGAGCAGTTCTTC
few	-	TRBV3-1/TRBV3-2	TRBJ2-7	CASSQEFPWGQVSYEQYF	TGTGCCAGCAGCCAAGAGTTTCCGTGGGGGCAGGTATCCTACGAGCAGTACTTC
-	-	TRBV19	TRBJ2-5	CASRAWGGGPLETQYF	TGTGCCAGTAGGGCCTGGGGAGGGGGGCCTCTGGAGACCCAGTACTTC
-	TRBD1	TRBV6-2/TRBV6-3	TRBJ2-4	CASSYFGTGLGIQYF	TGTGCCAGCAGTTATTTCGGGACAGGGCTGGGCATTCAGTACTTC
once	TRBD1	TRBV7-2	TRBJ1-5	CASSPTGGGQPQHF	TGTGCCAGCAGCCCGACAGGGGGCGGGCAGCCCCAGCATTTT
-	TRBD2	TRBV2	TRBJ2-5	CASVRTSQETQYF	TGTGCCAGCGTCCGGACTAGTCAAGAGACCCAGTACTTC
once	TRBD1	TRBV6-5	TRBJ2-3	CASRLTGGLDTQYF	TGTGCCAGCAGGCTAACAGGGGGGCTAGATACGCAGTATTTT
once	-	TRBV5-1	TRBJ2-1	CASSGSGEQFF	TGCGCCAGCAGCGGGTCAGGTGAGCAGTTCTTC
once	-	TRBV10-3	TRBJ2-6	CAISEFGGPSSGANVLTF	TGTGCCATCAGTGAGTTTGGGGGCCCTAGCTCTGGGGCCAACGTCCTGACTTTC
-	TRBD1	TRBV6-6	TRBJ1-4	CASSGTGEEDEKLFF	TGTGCCAGCAGCGGGACAGGGGAGGAGGATGAAAAACTGTTTTTT
-	TRBD1	TRBV7-2	TRBJ1-1	CASSRPGQGIGNEAFF	TGTGCCAGCAGCAGACCGGGACAGGGGATAGGTAATGAAGCTTTCTTT
-	TRBD1	TRBV12-3/TRBV12-4	TRBJ1-5	CASSIQGTQPQHF	TGTGCCAGCAGCATACAGGGGACTCAGCCCCAGCATTTT
few	TRBD1	TRBV6-5	TRBJ2-3	CASSYFRDRGTDTQYF	TGTGCCAGCAGTTACTTTAGGGACAGAGGCACAGATACGCAGTATTTT
-	-	TRBV13	TRBJ2-7	CASSLGQSSYEQYF	TGTGCCAGCAGCCTAGGACAGAGCTCCTACGAGCAGTACTTC
once	-	TRBV7-2	TRBJ1-2	CASSLGARDTYTF	TGTGCCAGCAGCTTAGGAGCGCGGGATACCTACACCTTC
-	-	TRBV28	TRBJ1-1	CASTALGARTEAFF	TGTGCCAGCACCGCATTGGGGGCGAGAACTGAAGCTTTCTTT
-	-	TRBV12-3/TRBV12-4	TRBJ2-3	CASSWSEDTQYF	TGTGCCAGCAGTTGGTCAGAAGATACGCAGTATTTT
-	-	TRBV4-2	TRBJ2-5	CASSQVGGGGETQYF	TGTGCCAGCAGCCAAGTGGGAGGGGGGGGAGAGACCCAGTACTTC
-	-	TRBV3-1/TRBV3-2	TRBJ2-3	CASSQVGEFTDTQYF	TGTGCCAGCAGCCAAGTAGGGGAATTTACGGATACGCAGTATTTT
-	-	TRBV11-2	TRBJ1-1	CASSLFRAENTEAFF	TGTGCCAGCAGCTTATTCAGGGCGGAGAACACTGAAGCTTTCTTT
-	-	TRBV18	TRBJ2-1	CASSILGQGNQFF	TGTGCCAGCTCAATTCTCGGGCAGGGGAACCAATTCTTC
-	-	TRBV27	TRBJ1-5	CASSMNPGGQPQHF	TGTGCCAGCAGTATGAACCCCGGCGGTCAGCCCCAGCATTTT
-	-	TRBV11-2	TRBJ1-3	CASSLTRSGNTIYF	TGTGCCAGCAGCCTGACACGGTCTGGAAACACCATATATTTT
once	TRBD1	TRBV11-2	TRBJ1-2	CASSLGDSGTVYGYTF	TGTGCCAGCAGCTTAGGTGACTCCGGGACAGTCTATGGCTACACCTTC
once	-	TRBV3-1/TRBV3-2	TRBJ1-2	CASSQDVGLGYGYTF	TGTGCCAGCAGCCAAGATGTGGGGCTCGGATATGGCTACACCTTC
-	-	TRBV7-6	TRBJ1-4	CASSLSETDASTNEKLFF	TGTGCCAGCAGCTTGAGCGAGACAGATGCTTCAACTAATGAAAAACTGTTTTTT
-	-	TRBV5-4	TRBJ1-2	CASSSTGTF	TGTGCCAGCAGCTCCACGGGCACCTTC
-	TRBD1	TRBV18	TRBJ2-7	CASSPGTGTNEQYF	TGTGCCAGCTCACCCGGGACAGGGACGAACGAGCAGTACTTC
-	TRBD2	TRBV5-1	TRBJ2-1	CASSRTSGGAGEQFF	TGCGCCAGCAGCAGGACTAGCGGGGGGGCAGGTGAGCAGTTCTTC
-	TRBD2	TRBV6-2/TRBV6-3	TRBJ2-3	CASSYSSYGSGGLWDTQYF	TGTGCCAGCAGTTACTCGAGTTACGGGAGCGGGGGACTATGGGATACGCAGTATTTT
-	-	TRBV6-5	TRBJ1-1	CASSYGGTHTEAFF	TGTGCCAGCAGTTACGGTGGGACACACACTGAAGCTTTCTTT
-	TRBD1	TRBV2	TRBJ1-2	CASSSGQGENGYTF	TGTGCCAGCAGCTCCGGGCAGGGGGAGAATGGCTACACCTTC
-	-	TRBV4-3	TRBJ1-1	CASSQEPDTATEAFF	TGCGCCAGCAGCCAAGAGCCGGACACGGCCACTGAAGCTTTCTTT
-	-	TRBV27	TRBJ1-2	CASSLGQGRSGYTF	TGTGCCAGCAGTTTGGGTCAGGGGAGAAGTGGCTACACCTTC
-	TRBD1	TRBV7-9	TRBJ2-7	CASSFGTGPYEQYF	TGTGCCAGCAGCTTTGGGACAGGGCCGTACGAGCAGTACTTC
-	TRBD1	TRBV19	TRBJ2-3	CASSIGWTGGADTQYF	TGTGCCAGTAGTATAGGGTGGACAGGGGGCGCGGATACGCAGTATTTT
once	-	TRBV5-1	TRBJ2-1	CASSFTTNFNEQFF	TGCGCCAGCAGCTTTACTACAAATTTCAATGAGCAGTTCTTC
-	-	TRBV19	TRBJ1-5	CASSTELGNQPQHF	TGTGCCAGTAGTACCGAGCTTGGCAATCAGCCCCAGCATTTT
-	TRBD1	TRBV4-1	TRBJ1-4	CASSQDGPLRQGEKLFF	TGCGCCAGCAGCCAAGATGGTCCCCTAAGACAGGGCGAAAAACTGTTTTTT